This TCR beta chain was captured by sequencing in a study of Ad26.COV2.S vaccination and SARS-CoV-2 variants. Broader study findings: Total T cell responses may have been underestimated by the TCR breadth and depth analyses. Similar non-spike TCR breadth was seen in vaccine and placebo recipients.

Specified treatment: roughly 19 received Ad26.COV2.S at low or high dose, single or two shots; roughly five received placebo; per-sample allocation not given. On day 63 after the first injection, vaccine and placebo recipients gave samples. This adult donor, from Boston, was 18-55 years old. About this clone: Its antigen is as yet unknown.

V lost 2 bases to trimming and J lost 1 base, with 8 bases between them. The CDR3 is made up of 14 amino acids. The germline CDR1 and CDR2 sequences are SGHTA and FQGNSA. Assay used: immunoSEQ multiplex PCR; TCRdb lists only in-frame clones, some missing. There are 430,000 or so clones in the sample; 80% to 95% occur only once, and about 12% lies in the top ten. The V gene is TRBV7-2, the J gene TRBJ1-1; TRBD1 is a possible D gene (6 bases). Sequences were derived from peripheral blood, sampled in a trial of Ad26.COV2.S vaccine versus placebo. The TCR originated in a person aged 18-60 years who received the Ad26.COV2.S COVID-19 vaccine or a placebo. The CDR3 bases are TGTGCCAGCAGCTTATACAGGGAGAACACTGAAGCTTTCTTT. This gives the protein CASSLYRENTEAFF.